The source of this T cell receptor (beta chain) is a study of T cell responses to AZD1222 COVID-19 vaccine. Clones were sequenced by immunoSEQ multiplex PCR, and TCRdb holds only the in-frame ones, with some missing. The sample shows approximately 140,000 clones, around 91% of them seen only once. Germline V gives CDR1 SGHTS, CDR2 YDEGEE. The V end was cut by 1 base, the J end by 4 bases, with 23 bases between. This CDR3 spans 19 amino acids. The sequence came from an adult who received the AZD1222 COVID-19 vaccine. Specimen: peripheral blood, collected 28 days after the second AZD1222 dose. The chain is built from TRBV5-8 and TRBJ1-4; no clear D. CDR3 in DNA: TGTGCCAGCAGCTTGTTACTCGGCCGACACAGCATGATTAATGAAAAACTGTTTTTT. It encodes CASSLLLGRHSMINEKLFF.